This entry lists 18 T cell receptor beta chains sequenced from one sample in a study of blood T cell repertoires in COVID-19. This table comes from immunoSEQ multiplex PCR, and its TCRdb copy is limited to in-frame clones, with some not included. The sample records over 200,000 clones, about 90% being singletons. The sample was peripheral blood. These receptors all stem from a man between 25 and 39 years old with COVID-19, enrolled during active disease.

The chain combines TRBV20-1 with TRBJ2-7, with 8 bases that match TRBD2. Germline V gives CDR1 DFQATT, CDR2 SNEGSKA (reference sequence). The trim removed 3 bases at V and 2 bases at J, leaving 6 bases unmatched. This CDR3 spans 14 amino acids. The DNA for the CDR3 is TGCAGTGCTAGTACTAGCGGTCCTCCCTACGAGCAGTACTTC. Translation gives CSASTSGPPYEQYF.

This sequence joins TRBV4-2 and TRBJ2-1; TRBD2 is a possible D gene (5 bases). Trimming stripped 0 bases from V and 2 bases from J, with 11 bases between. Germline CDR1 LGHNA, CDR2 YNFKEQ. This CDR3 is 16 amino acids long. The CDR3 DNA is TGTGCCAGCAGCCAAGAGCGGCTAGCCCCCTACAATGAGCAGTTCTTC. It is translated as CASSQERLAPYNEQFF.

This sequence joins TRBV24-1 and TRBJ2-1, with D perhaps matching TRBD1 (6 bases). Germline CDR1 reads KGHDR; CDR2 reads SFDVKD. Trimming stripped 2 bases from V and 0 bases from J, with 13 bases between. The CDR3 length is 17 residues. The CDR3, as DNA: TGTGCCACCAGTGATTATAGACAGGCGAGCTCCTACAATGAGCAGTTCTTC. Translating gives CATSDYRQASSYNEQFF.

J is TRBJ1-4 and V is TRBV9; no clear D. The CDR3 consists of 14 residues. V dropped 0 bases and J dropped 5 bases, with 8 bases sitting between them. The V gene's germline CDR1 is SGDLS and CDR2 YYNGEE. CDR3 DNA: TGTGCCAGCAGCGTAGGGCAGGTGAATGAAAAACTGTTTTTT. As protein: CASSVGQVNEKLFF.

The chain links TRBV5-6 to TRBJ1-2; 8 positions agree with TRBD1. CDR1 is SGHDT and CDR2 is YYEEEE in the germline V gene. J was trimmed by 7 bases and V by 4 bases; bases with no gene match: 9. The CDR3 contains 14 residues. CDR3 sequence: CASSPDRGWSGYTF. The CDR3 DNA follows: TGTGCCAGCAGCCCTGACAGGGGATGGAGTGGCTACACCTTC.

This chain uses TRBV6-5 with TRBJ1-2, with D unresolved. V lost 4 bases, J lost 7 bases, and 10 bases lay in between. CDR3 size: 12 residues. Germline V lookup: CDR1 MNHEY, CDR2 SVGAGI. The CDR3 reads CASSSTSTGYTF. CDR3 sequence (DNA): TGTGCCAGCAGTTCCACAAGTACTGGCTACACCTTC.

The chain couples TRBV24-1 to TRBJ2-1; TRBD2 agrees at 10 bases. This CDR3 contains 15 residues. Germline V gives CDR1 KGHDR, CDR2 SFDVKD. V gave up 2 bases and J gave up 3 bases; unmatched junction bases: 0. CDR3: CATSDSSGGYNEQFF. CDR3 coding DNA: TGTGCCACCAGTGATTCTAGCGGGGGCTACAATGAGCAGTTCTTC.

The V call is TRBV19, the J call TRBJ2-7, with 14 bases identical to TRBD2. V lost 6 bases, J lost 5 bases, and 18 bases stayed unmatched. In germline, CDR1 is LNHDA, CDR2 SQIVND (reference sequence). The CDR3 loop spans 19 amino acids. CDR3 sequence: CASSPVGPGLAGVGNEQYF. The CDR3 bases are TGTGCCAGTAGCCCGGTAGGGCCGGGACTAGCGGGAGTAGGGAACGAGCAGTACTTC.

The chain combines TRBV15 with TRBJ1-4; tentative D call: TRBD1 (6 bases). V gave up 7 bases and J gave up 0 bases, with 15 bases separating them. The CDR3 contains 16 residues. Germline CDR1 LNHNV, CDR2 YYDKDF (reference sequence). The CDR3 is CATTDLDRPTNEKLFF. In DNA form, the CDR3 reads TGTGCCACCACCGATCTGGACAGACCAACTAATGAAAAACTGTTTTTT. The variable domain in full, with the rest retrieved from reference TRBV15 and TRBJ1-4, is DAMVIQNPRYQVTQFGKPVTLSCSQTLNHNVMYWYQQKSSQAPKLLFHYYDKDFNNEADTPDNFQSRRPNTSFCFLDIRSPGLGDTAMYLCATTDLDRPTNEKLFFGSGTQLSVL.

The chain combines TRBV10-3 with TRBJ2-7; D is possibly TRBD1 (5 bases). The CDR3 runs 13 residues. Looked up from germline, CDR1 is ENHRY and CDR2 is SYGVKD. The V and J ends lost 7 bases and 4 bases respectively, with 14 bases between them. The CDR3 sequence is CAITADRQYEQYF. CDR3 DNA: TGTGCCATCACCGCCGATAGACAGTACGAGCAGTACTTC.

The chain joins TRBV11-2 to TRBJ1-4, with 9 positions matching TRBD1. Per germline, CDR1 SGHAT and CDR2 FQNNGV. The CDR3 has 14 residues. The trim removed 5 bases at V and 8 bases at J, leaving 6 bases unmatched. The CDR3 reads CASSQGQGWEKLFF. CDR3 nucleotide sequence: TGTGCCAGCAGCCAGGGACAGGGCTGGGAAAAACTGTTTTTT.

V usage is TRBV6-6 and J usage is TRBJ2-2; D gene uncertain. The germline gives CDR1 MNHNY, CDR2 SVGAGI (reference sequence). The V and J ends lost 9 bases and 7 bases respectively, with 9 bases between them. The length of the CDR3 is 11 residues. The CDR3 is CASNTYGELFF. CDR3 coding DNA: TGTGCCAGTAATACCTACGGGGAGCTGTTTTTT.

CDR3 loop: CASTTDTEGGYTF. CDR3 nucleotide sequence: TGTGCCAGCACCACGGACACGGAGGGTGGCTACACCTTC. This chain joins TRBV13 and TRBJ1-2, with a weak D call TRBD1 (5 bases). Germline CDR1 PRHDT, CDR2 FYEKMQ (reference sequence). The CDR3 has 13 residues. Trimming shortened V by 7 bases and J by 7 bases, and 16 bases separated the two germline ends.

This clone was recorded only once. The chain carries TRBV28 and TRBJ1-4; TRBD1 might be the D (5 bases). Trimming removed 8 bases at V and 7 bases at J, with 11 bases between. Germline CDR1 and CDR2: MDHEN and SYDVKM. This CDR3 has 12 amino acids. The CDR3: CASSTAIEKLFF. The DNA for the CDR3 is TGTGCCAGCTCGACAGCTATTGAAAAACTGTTTTTT.

This chain joins TRBV12-3 or TRBV12-4 and TRBJ2-7, with 8 bases matching TRBD1. The CDR3 extends over 13 amino acids. Trimming removed 9 bases from V and 5 bases from J; junction bases left unmatched: 9. CDR3 sequence (DNA): TGTGCCAGTGAGGACAGGGCGGGCCACGAGCAGTACTTC. It yields the protein CASEDRAGHEQYF.

In regard to this clone: One junction end disagrees with the germline gene, perhaps due to a read error. The V call is TRBV12-3 or TRBV12-4, the J call TRBJ2-7; D may be TRBD2 (5 bases). The CDR3 contains 12 residues. The CDR3 DNA sequence: TGTGCCAGCAGTCCGTCCGGGATCTACGTCGACTTC. Its protein product is CASSPSGIYVDF.

This clone was detected once. The chain is built from TRBV7-9 and TRBJ1-4; a possible D gene is TRBD1 (6 bases). The CDR3 covers 14 residues. Germline CDR1 is SEHNR and CDR2 is FQNEAQ (reference sequence). V was cut by 2 bases and J by 5 bases, with 9 bases left in between. The CDR3 here is CASSLLGQNEKLFF. For the CDR3, the DNA is TGTGCCAGCAGCTTACTAGGACAGAATGAAAAACTGTTTTTT.

This clone was found once. The V and J genes are TRBV3-1 (or the pseudogene TRBV3-2) and TRBJ2-7, with D perhaps TRBD1 (6 bases). CDR3 length: 13 residues. CDR1 is LGHDT, CDR2 YNNKEL, per germline (reference sequence). Trimming cost V 6 bases and J 3 bases, with 12 bases left between them. The CDR3 region is CASRPGAGYEQYF. DNA for the CDR3: TGTGCCAGCAGGCCAGGGGCGGGCTACGAGCAGTACTTC.